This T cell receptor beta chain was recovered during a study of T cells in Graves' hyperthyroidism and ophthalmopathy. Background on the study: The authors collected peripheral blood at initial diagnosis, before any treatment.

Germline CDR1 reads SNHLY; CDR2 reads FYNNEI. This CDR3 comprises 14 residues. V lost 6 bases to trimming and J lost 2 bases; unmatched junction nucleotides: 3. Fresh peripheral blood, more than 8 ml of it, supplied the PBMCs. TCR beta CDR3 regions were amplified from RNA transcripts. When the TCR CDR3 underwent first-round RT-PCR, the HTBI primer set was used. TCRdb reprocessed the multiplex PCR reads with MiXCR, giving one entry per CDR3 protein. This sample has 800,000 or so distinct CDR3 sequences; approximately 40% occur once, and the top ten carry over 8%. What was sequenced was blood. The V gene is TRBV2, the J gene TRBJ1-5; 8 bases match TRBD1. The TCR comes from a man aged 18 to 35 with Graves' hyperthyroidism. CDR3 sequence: CASRPQGGNQPQHF. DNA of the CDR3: TGTGCCAGCAGACCACAGGGGGGCAATCAGCCCCAGCATTTT.